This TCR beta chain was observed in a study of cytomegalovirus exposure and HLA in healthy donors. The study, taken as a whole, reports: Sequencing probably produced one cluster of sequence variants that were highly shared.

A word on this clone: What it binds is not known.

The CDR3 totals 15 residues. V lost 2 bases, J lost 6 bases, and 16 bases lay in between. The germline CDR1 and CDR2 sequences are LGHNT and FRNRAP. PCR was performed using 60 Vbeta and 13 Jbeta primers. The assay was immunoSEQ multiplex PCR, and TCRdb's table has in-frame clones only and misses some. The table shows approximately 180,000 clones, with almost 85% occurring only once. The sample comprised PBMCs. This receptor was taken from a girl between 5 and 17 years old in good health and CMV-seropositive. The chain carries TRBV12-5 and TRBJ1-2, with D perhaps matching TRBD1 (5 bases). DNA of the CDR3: TGTGCTAGTGGTTTGTCCCGAGACAGCCCGGATGGCTACACCTTC. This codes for CASGLSRDSPDGYTF.